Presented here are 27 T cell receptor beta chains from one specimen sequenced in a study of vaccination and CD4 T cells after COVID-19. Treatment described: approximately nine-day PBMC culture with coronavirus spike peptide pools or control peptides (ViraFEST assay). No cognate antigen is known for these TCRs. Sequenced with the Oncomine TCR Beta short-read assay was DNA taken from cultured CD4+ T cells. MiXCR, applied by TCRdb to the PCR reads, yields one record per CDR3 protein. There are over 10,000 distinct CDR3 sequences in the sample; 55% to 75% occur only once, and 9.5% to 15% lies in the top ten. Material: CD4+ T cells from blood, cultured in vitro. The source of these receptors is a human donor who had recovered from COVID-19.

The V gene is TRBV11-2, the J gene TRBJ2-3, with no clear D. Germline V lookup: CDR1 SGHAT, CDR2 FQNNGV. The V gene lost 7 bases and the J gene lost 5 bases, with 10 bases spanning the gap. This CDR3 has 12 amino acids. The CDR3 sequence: CASTATQDTQYF. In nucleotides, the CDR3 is TGTGCCAGCACAGCCACCCAAGATACGCAGTATTTT.

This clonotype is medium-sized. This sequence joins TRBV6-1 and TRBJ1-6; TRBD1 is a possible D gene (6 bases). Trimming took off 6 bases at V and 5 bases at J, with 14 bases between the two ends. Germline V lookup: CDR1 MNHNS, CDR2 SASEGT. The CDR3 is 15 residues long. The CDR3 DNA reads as TGTGCCAGCAGCCCCGGGGGCTACAATAATTCACCCCTCCACTTT. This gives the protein CASSPGGYNNSPLHF.

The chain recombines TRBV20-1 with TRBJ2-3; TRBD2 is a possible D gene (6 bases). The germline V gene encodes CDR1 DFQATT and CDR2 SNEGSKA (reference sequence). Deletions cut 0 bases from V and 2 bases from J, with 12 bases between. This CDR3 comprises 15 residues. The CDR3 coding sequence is TGCAGTGCTAGAGAAAGTAGCGGTCCCACAGATACGCAGTATTTT. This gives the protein CSARESSGPTDTQYF.

The CDR3 is CASTRQASASSYNEQFF. CDR3 nucleotide sequence: TGTGCCAGCACCCGACAGGCTAGCGCGAGCTCCTACAATGAGCAGTTCTTC. The chain employs TRBV6-1 and TRBJ2-1; tentatively, D is TRBD1 or TRBD2 (6 bases each). Germline-derived CDR1 and CDR2 are MNHNS and SASEGT. This CDR3 is 17 amino acids long. Trimming shortened V by 7 bases and J by 0 bases, and 19 bases separated the two germline ends.

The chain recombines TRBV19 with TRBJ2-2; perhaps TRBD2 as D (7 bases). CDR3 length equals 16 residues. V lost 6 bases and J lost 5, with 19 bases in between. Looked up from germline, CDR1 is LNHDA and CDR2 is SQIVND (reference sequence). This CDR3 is CASRDGGAERTGELFF. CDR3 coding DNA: TGTGCCAGTAGGGATGGGGGGGCAGAAAGGACCGGGGAGCTGTTTTTT.

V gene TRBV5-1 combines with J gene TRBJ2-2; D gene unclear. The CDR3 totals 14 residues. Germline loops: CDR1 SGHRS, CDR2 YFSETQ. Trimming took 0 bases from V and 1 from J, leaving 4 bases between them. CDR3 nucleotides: TGCGCCAGCAGCTTGGGACAGAACACCGGGGAGCTGTTTTTT. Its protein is CASSLGQNTGELFF.

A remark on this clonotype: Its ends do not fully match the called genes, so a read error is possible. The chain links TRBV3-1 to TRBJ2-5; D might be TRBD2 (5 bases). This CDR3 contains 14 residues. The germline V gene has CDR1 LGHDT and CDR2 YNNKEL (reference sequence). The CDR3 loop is CASSQEPSQGTQYF. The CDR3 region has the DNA TGTGCCAGCAGCCAAGAACCTAGCCAAGGGACCCAGTACTTC.

The CDR3 DNA sequence: TGTGCCAGCAGCTTAGACGGCCAGGGGGCGATTTACTCGGATGGCTACACCTTC. Amino acids: CASSLDGQGAIYSDGYTF. The chain joins TRBV7-6 to TRBJ1-2; 8 nucleotides agree with TRBD1. The CDR3 sequence is 18 residues long. Germline CDR1 and CDR2: SGHVS and FNYEAQ. The ends lost 1 base at V and 6 bases at J; junction bases unmatched: 16.

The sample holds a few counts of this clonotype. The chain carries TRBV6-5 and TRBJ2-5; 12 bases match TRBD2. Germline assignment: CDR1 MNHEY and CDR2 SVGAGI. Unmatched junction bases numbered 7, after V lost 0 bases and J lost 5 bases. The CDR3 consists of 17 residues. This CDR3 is CASSYSASGRAGETQYF. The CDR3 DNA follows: TGTGCCAGCAGTTACTCGGCTAGCGGGAGGGCTGGCGAGACCCAGTACTTC.

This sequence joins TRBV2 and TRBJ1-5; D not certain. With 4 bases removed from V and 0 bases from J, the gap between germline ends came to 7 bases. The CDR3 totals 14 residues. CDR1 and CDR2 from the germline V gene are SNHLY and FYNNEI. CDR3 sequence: CASSVRDSNQPQHF. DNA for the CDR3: TGTGCCAGCAGTGTGCGGGATAGCAATCAGCCCCAGCATTTT.

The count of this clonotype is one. In DNA, the CDR3 is TGTGCCAGCAGTGATTCCGGCGGGAGTAGAGACAATGAGCAGTTCTTC. It codes for CASSDSGGSRDNEQFF. The chain joins TRBV2 to TRBJ2-1, with TRBD2 matching 7 bases. V dropped 3 bases and J dropped 5; count of bases not matched to a gene: 10. Germline values: CDR1 SNHLY, CDR2 FYNNEI. The CDR3 is 16 amino acids.

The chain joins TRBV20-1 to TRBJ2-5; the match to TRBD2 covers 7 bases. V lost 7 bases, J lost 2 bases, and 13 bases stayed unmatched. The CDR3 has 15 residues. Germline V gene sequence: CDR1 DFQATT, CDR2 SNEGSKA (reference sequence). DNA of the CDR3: TGCAGTGAGCAAATGTGGGCTAGCGGTCAAGAGACCCAGTACTTC. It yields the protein CSEQMWASGQETQYF.

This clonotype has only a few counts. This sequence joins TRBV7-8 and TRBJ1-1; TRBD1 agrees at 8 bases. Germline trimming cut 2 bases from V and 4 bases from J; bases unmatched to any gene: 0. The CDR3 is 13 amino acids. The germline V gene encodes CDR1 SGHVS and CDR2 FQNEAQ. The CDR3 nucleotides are TGTGCCAGCAGCTTAACAGGGGGCACTGAAGCTTTCTTT. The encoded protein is CASSLTGGTEAFF.

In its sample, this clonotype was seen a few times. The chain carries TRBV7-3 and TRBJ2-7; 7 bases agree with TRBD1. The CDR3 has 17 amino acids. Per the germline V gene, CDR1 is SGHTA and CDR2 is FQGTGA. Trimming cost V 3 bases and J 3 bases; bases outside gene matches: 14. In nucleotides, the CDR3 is TGTGCCAGCAGCTTCGACAGGATCGGGCAGGGGGACTACGAGCAGTACTTC. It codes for CASSFDRIGQGDYEQYF.

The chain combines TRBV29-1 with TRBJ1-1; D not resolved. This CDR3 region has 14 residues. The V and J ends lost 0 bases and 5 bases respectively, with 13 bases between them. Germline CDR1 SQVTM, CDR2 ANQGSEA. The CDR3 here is CSVEDPIGRTEAFF. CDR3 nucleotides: TGCAGCGTTGAAGACCCTATCGGACGGACTGAAGCTTTCTTT.

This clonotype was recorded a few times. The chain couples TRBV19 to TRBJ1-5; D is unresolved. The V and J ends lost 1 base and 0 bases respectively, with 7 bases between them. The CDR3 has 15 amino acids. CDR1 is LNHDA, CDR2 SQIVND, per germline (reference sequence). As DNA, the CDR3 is TGTGCCAGTAGTATAGTGGGCAGTAGCAATCAGCCCCAGCATTTT. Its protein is CASSIVGSSNQPQHF.

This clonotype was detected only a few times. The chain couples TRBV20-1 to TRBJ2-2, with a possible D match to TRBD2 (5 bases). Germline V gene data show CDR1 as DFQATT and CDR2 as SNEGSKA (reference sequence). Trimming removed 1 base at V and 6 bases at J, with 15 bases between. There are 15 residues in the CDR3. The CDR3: CSARVVAQAAGELFF. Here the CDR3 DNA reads TGCAGTGCTAGAGTGGTAGCGCAAGCTGCCGGGGAGCTGTTTTTT.

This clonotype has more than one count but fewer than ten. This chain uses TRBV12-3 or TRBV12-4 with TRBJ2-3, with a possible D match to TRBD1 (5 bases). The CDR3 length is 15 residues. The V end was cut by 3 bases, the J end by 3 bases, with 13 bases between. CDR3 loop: CASSLVQGWTDTQYF. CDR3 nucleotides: TGTGCCAGCAGTTTGGTCCAGGGATGGACAGATACGCAGTATTTT.

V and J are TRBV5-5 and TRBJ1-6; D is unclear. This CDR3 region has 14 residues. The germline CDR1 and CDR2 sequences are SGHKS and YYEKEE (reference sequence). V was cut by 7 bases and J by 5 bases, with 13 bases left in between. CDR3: CASEVFVNNSPLHF. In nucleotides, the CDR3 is TGTGCCAGCGAGGTCTTCGTTAATAATTCACCCCTCCACTTT.

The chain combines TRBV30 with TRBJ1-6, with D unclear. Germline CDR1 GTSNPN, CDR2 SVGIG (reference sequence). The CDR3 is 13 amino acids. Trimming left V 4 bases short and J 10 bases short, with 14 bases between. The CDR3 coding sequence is TGTGCCTGGAACACTCCCTTCAAGTCACCCCTCCACTTT. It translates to CAWNTPFKSPLHF.

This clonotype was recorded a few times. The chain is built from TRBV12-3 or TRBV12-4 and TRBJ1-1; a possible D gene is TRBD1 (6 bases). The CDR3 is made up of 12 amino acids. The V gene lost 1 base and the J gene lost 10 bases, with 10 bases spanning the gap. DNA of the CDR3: TGTGCCAGCAGTTTAGATTCCAGGGGAGCTTTCTTT. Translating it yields CASSLDSRGAFF.

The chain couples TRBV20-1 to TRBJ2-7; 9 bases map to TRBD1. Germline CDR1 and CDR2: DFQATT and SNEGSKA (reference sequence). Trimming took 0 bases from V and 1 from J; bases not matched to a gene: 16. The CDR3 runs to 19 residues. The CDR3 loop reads CSARDKGQGFFMGSYEQYF. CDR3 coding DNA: TGCAGTGCTAGAGATAAGGGACAGGGTTTTTTCATGGGGTCCTACGAGCAGTACTTC.

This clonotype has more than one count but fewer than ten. The CDR3: CATSRVDKNEKLFF. The CDR3 DNA reads as TGTGCCACCAGCAGAGTTGACAAGAATGAAAAACTGTTTTTT. This chain links TRBV15 with TRBJ1-4; D remains unclear. The CDR3 length is 14 residues. Per germline, CDR1 LNHNV and CDR2 YYDKDF (reference sequence). The germline V and J ends were trimmed by 1 base and 5 bases, with 8 bases remaining between them.

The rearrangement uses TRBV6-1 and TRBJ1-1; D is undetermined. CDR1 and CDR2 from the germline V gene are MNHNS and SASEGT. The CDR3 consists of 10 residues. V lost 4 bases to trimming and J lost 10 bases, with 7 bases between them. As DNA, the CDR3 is TGTGCCAGCAGTGGCCCTGGAGCTTTCTTT. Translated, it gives CASSGPGAFF.

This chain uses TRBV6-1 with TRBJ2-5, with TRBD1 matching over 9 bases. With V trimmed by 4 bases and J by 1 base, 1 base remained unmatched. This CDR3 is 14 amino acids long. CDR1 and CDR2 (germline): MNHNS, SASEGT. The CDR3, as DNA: TGTGCCAGCAGTGTGGACAGGGGCCAAGAGACCCAGTACTTC. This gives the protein CASSVDRGQETQYF.

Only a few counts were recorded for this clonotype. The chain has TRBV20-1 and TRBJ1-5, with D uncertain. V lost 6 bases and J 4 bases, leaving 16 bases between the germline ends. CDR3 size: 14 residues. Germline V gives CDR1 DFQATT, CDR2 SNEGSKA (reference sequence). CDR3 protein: CSASWRGLNQPQHF. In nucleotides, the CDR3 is TGCAGTGCCTCCTGGCGAGGGTTGAATCAGCCCCAGCATTTT.

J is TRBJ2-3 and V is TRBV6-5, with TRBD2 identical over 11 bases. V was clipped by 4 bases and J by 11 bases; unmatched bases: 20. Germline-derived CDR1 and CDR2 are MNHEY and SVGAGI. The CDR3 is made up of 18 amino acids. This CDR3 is CASSSLRPLIAGGTQQYF. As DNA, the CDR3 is TGTGCCAGCAGTTCACTAAGACCCCTCATAGCGGGAGGGACCCAGCAGTATTTT.